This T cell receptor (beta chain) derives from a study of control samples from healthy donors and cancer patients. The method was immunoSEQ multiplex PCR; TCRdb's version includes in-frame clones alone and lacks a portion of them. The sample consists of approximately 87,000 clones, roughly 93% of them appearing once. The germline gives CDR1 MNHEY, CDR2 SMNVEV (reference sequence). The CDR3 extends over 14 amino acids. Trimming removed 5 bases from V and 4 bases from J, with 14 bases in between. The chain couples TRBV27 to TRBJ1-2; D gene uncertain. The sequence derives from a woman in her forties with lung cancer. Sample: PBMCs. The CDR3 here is CASSPQSLFYGYTF. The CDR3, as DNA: TGTGCCAGCAGTCCTCAGAGTCTTTTCTATGGCTACACCTTC.